This TCR beta chain emerged from a study of cytomegalovirus exposure and HLA in healthy donors. Study-level findings and limits: Accurate prediction of HLA-A and HLA-B alleles (for most subjects) was reportedly achieved from TCR beta sequences.

Concerning this clone itself: Its antigen is as yet unknown. The junction shows a germline mismatch at one end, possibly a read error.

PCR employed 60 Vbeta and 13 Jbeta primers. The table came from immunoSEQ multiplex PCR; TCRdb's copy has only in-frame clones and leaves some out. This table has some 250,000 clones, approximately 80% appearing once. This TCR came from a woman aged 55 to 70 in good health and CMV-seropositive. The sample was PBMCs.

CDR3 residues: CASISKRENMHF. CDR3 in DNA: TGTGCCAGCATCTCCAAGCGGGAGAACATGCACTTC. The V gene is TRBV7-9, the J gene TRBJ2-7; 8 nucleotides agree with TRBD2. Germline lookup yields CDR1 SEHNR and CDR2 FQNEAQ (reference sequence). This CDR3 contains 12 residues.